This TCR beta chain was identified in a study of OX40 agonist ivuxolimab in advanced cancers. V lost 2 bases, J lost 3 bases, and 15 bases lay in between. The CDR3 has 16 amino acids. The germline CDR1 and CDR2 sequences are MNHEY and SVGAGI. Using immunoSEQ multiplex PCR, the repertoire was profiled, and TCRdb retains in-frame clones only, with some absent. The sample records 45,000 to 55,000 clones, 84% being singletons. This sequence was found in an adult with an advanced solid tumor such as melanoma, head and neck, liver or kidney cancer. Here the sequenced sample was CD4+ or CD8+ T cells sorted from blood, taken in a trial of the OX40 agonist ivuxolimab. The chain recombines TRBV6-5 with TRBJ2-3; D remains unclear. CDR3 sequence (DNA): TGTGCCAGCAGTTACGGACGACCTCCGGTGACAGATACGCAGTATTTT. This encodes CASSYGRPPVTDTQYF.